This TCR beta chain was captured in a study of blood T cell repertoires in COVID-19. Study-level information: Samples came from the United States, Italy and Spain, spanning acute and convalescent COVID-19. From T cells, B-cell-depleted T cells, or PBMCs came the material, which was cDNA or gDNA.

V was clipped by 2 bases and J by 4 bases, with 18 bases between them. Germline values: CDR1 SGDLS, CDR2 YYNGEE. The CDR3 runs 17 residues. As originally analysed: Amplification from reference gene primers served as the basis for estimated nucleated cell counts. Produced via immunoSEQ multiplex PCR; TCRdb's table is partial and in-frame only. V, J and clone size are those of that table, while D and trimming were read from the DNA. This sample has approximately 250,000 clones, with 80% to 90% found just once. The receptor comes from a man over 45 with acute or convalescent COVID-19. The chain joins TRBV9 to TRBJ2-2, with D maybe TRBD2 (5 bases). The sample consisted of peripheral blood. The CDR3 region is CASSVRTLLGSTGELFF. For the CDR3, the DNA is TGTGCCAGCAGCGTCCGTACCCTCCTTGGGAGCACCGGGGAGCTGTTTTTT.